This TCR beta chain was identified in a study of T cells in Graves' hyperthyroidism and ophthalmopathy. This clonotype has ten or more counts. CDR1 is GTSNPN, CDR2 SVGIG, per germline (reference sequence). This CDR3 has 14 amino acids. V was cut by 1 base and J by 4 bases, with 13 bases left in between. Authors of the study amplified TCR beta CDR3 regions from RNA transcripts. With the HTBI primer set, the TCR CDR3 went through a first round of RT-PCR. TCRdb processed the multiplex PCR reads anew with MiXCR; each CDR3 protein has one entry. This sample has about 370,000 distinct CDR3 sequences, with roughly 15% found just once.

The gene calls are TRBV30 and TRBJ1-1; maybe TRBD1 (6 bases). The sequence derives from a woman aged 55 to 70 with Graves' ophthalmopathy. Sequenced material: blood. CDR3 DNA sequence: TGTGCCTGGAGTGCAGGGGCTGTCGGCACTGAAGCTTTCTTT. It yields the protein CAWSAGAVGTEAFF.